This T cell receptor beta chain was profiled in a study of human T cells and chemical hapten exposure. About the study: Chiefly women, the patients showed alopecia areata, totalis or universalis.

The library put unique molecular identifiers onto individual cDNA molecules. TCRdb called the RACE reads again in MiXCR, with one record for every CDR3 protein. Among some 30,000 distinct CDR3 sequences listed, 4.5% to 7.5% were seen once. Time point given: patch test 3, about 24 weeks after DPC sensitization. Treatment described: therapeutic diphenylcyclopropenone sensitization with weekly scalp DPC. Drawing of blood took place ahead of applying each patch test. This clonotype was observed many times. Germline CDR1 is MNHEY and CDR2 is SVGEGT. This CDR3 is 15 amino acids long. The V gene lost 0 bases and the J gene lost 2 bases, with 9 bases spanning the gap.

The TCR sequence derives from a man younger than 40 with alopecia areata. Some clones in this sample may be carry-over from other donors' samples. The rearrangement joins TRBV6-2 or TRBV6-3 to TRBJ2-3; D is unclear. The sequences come from whole blood, collected in connection with sensitization to the hapten diphenylcyclopropenone (DPC). As DNA, the CDR3 is TGTGCCAGCAGTTACTCATTGCGGTCCACAGATACGCAGTATTTT. As protein: CASSYSLRSTDTQYF.